This TCR beta chain was found in a study of CD8+ T cells in alopecia areata (dated by TCRdb to 2016 to 2019). Study-wide context: Treated patients were enrolled in an open-label pilot trial of oral tofacitinib at 5 to 10 mg twice daily for moderate-to-severe alopecia areata. Patients received tofacitinib for 6 to 18 months and were then followed off drug for 6 months to check for delayed response and recurrence. The SALT score, which quantifies the percentage of affected scalp surface area, was used to measure disease severity in treated patients. The study used high-throughput TCRbeta sequencing to examine T cell clonal expansion in alopecia areata, in both the C3H/HeJ mouse model and human patients. In humans, TCRbeta sequencing was performed on scalp tissue and on sorted CD4+ and CD8+ peripheral blood T cells from healthy controls and from patients with patchy or totalis/universalis alopecia areata. Patients on tofacitinib were biopsied at baseline and after 4 and 24 weeks of treatment, and several of the patients also had a later scalp biopsy. Scalp clonality was compared across normal scalp (n=4), patchy alopecia areata scalp (n=8), and alopecia totalis/universalis scalp (n=8). RNA came from the PAXgene miRNA kit for fixed scalp, the miRNeasy kit for PBMCs, and the RNeasy kit for mouse skin. Amplification of TCRbeta CDR3 regions was done by immunoSEQ multiplex PCR using 35 Vbeta forward primers and 13 Jbeta reverse primers. Broader findings and caveats from the paper: Unlike mouse skin, which is dominated by gammadelta T cells, normal human skin has resident alphabeta T cells that are also sequenced, and this complicates analysis of the scalp TCR repertoire. Compared with normal scalp, lesional scalp, particularly in alopecia totalis/universalis, had higher clonality and more expanded CD8+ clones, which suggests antigenic drive. The treated cohort was small, with a single nonresponder, so links between baseline CD8+ expansion and response need larger studies. Tofacitinib significantly decreased scalp clonality and the number of expanded CD8+ clones among the top 100 scalp clones. Shared TCR sequences between patients were less evident than in mice, which may be partly attributable to HLA diversity in the patient population. Many expanded lesional clones were found to persist in scalp and blood during tofacitinib treatment, and relapse after treatment cessation may be partly explained by this persistence.

Per the germline V gene, SGDLS is the CDR1 and YYNGEE is the CDR2. The CDR3, cysteine through phenylalanine, is 16 amino acids long. Solely the CDR3 DNA is kept, with 48 bases framed from the first base. V ends up 3 bases short and J 6 bases short, with an unmatched junction base count of 9. The sample's time point label, decoded: around 26 weeks on oral tofacitinib. The treatment or condition label on this specimen signifies: oral pan-JAK inhibitor, 5-10 mg twice daily. Lesional scalp punch biopsies and peripheral blood were obtained from alopecia areata patients. PBMCs were isolated by density centrifugation and stained for CD3, CD4 and CD8, after which CD4+ and CD8+ T cells were sorted on a FACSAria. Concerning this clone: Its antigen has not been determined. Base qualities are missing; no much larger clone stands one base away.

The receptor library was made with the immunoSEQ multiplex PCR assay. For TCR sequencing, RNA was extracted from every sample and reverse transcribed into cDNA to serve as template. SuperScript III was used to make first-strand cDNA, primed with a 2:1 mix of oligo-dT and random hexamers. A synthetic immune receptor repertoire was used to gauge amplification bias, and whatever bias remained was removed computationally. Per the source publication's procedure: Raw reads were preprocessed to remove errors, and CDR3 was defined by IMGT conventions from the conserved cysteine to phenylalanine. Clonality was computed as 1 minus the Shannon entropy, with the entropy normalized by log2 of the number of productive unique TCRs. Whether each scalp clone was CD4 or CD8 was inferred by checking scalp TCRbeta sequences against the CD4 and CD8 repertoires from sorted blood. TCRdb holds this immuneACCESS table with in-frame rearrangements only. Some clones are missing; in checked studies, unresolved V genes explain under half, and the rest has no known cause. V and J calls and clone size are as listed in that table; D and trimming were resolved from the DNA. This sample lists 80,000 to 95,000 clones; roughly two fifths were detected once. The ten largest clones capture roughly 18% of the sample.

The sequence joins TRBV9 to TRBJ2-2; the central 9 bases match TRBD2. The sequenced sample was CD8+ T cells sorted from blood, obtained at week 24, from a patient treated with tofacitinib. This receptor was obtained from a human donor with alopecia areata. CDR3 region: CASSELAGPTAGELFF. Here is the DNA: TGTGCCAGCAGCGAGCTAGCGGGGCCCACGGCCGGGGAGCTGTTTTTT. Here the CDR3 is joined to the reference TRBV9 and TRBJ2-2 genes, and the full variable domain is: DSGVTQTPKHLITATGQRVTLRCSPRSGDLSVYWYQQSLDQGLQFLIQYYNGEERAKGNILERFSAQQFPDLHSELNLSSLELGDSALYFCASSELAGPTAGELFFGEGSRLTVL.